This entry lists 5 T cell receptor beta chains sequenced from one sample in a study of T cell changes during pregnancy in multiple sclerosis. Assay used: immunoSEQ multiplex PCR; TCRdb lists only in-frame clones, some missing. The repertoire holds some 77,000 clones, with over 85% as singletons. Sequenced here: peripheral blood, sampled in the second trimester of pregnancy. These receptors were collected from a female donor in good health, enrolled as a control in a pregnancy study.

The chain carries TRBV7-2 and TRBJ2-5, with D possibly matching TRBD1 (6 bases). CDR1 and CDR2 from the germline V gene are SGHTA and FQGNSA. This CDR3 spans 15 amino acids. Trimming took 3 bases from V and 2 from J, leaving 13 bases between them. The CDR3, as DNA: TGTGCCAGCAGCTTCACGGTCGACAGGCAAGAGACCCAGTACTTC. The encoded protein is CASSFTVDRQETQYF.

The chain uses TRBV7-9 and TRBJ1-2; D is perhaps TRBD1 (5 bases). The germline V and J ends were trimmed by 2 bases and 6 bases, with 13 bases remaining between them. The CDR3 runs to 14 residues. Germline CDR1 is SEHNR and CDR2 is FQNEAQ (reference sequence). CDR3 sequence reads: CASSLKEGRDGYTF. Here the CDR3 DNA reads TGTGCCAGCAGCTTAAAGGAGGGGAGGGATGGCTACACCTTC.

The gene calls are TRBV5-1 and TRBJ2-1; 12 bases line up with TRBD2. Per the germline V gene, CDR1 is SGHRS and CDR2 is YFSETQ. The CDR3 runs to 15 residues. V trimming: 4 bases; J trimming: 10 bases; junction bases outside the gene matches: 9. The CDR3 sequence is CASSGLAGGALEQFF. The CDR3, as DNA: TGCGCCAGCAGCGGTCTAGCGGGGGGGGCTCTGGAGCAGTTCTTC.

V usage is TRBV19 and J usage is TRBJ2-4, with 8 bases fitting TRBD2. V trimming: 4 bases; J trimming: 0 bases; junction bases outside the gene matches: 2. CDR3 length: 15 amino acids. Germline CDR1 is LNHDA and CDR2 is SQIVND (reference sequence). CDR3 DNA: TGTGCCAGTAGTACGGGAGGGAGAGCCAAAAACATTCAGTACTTC. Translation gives CASSTGGRAKNIQYF.

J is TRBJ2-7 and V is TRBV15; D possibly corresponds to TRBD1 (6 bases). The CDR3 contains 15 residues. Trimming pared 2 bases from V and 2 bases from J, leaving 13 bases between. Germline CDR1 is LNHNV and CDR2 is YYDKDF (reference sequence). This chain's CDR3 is CATSRRTVPTYEQYF. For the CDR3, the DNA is TGTGCCACCAGCAGACGGACAGTACCGACCTACGAGCAGTACTTC.